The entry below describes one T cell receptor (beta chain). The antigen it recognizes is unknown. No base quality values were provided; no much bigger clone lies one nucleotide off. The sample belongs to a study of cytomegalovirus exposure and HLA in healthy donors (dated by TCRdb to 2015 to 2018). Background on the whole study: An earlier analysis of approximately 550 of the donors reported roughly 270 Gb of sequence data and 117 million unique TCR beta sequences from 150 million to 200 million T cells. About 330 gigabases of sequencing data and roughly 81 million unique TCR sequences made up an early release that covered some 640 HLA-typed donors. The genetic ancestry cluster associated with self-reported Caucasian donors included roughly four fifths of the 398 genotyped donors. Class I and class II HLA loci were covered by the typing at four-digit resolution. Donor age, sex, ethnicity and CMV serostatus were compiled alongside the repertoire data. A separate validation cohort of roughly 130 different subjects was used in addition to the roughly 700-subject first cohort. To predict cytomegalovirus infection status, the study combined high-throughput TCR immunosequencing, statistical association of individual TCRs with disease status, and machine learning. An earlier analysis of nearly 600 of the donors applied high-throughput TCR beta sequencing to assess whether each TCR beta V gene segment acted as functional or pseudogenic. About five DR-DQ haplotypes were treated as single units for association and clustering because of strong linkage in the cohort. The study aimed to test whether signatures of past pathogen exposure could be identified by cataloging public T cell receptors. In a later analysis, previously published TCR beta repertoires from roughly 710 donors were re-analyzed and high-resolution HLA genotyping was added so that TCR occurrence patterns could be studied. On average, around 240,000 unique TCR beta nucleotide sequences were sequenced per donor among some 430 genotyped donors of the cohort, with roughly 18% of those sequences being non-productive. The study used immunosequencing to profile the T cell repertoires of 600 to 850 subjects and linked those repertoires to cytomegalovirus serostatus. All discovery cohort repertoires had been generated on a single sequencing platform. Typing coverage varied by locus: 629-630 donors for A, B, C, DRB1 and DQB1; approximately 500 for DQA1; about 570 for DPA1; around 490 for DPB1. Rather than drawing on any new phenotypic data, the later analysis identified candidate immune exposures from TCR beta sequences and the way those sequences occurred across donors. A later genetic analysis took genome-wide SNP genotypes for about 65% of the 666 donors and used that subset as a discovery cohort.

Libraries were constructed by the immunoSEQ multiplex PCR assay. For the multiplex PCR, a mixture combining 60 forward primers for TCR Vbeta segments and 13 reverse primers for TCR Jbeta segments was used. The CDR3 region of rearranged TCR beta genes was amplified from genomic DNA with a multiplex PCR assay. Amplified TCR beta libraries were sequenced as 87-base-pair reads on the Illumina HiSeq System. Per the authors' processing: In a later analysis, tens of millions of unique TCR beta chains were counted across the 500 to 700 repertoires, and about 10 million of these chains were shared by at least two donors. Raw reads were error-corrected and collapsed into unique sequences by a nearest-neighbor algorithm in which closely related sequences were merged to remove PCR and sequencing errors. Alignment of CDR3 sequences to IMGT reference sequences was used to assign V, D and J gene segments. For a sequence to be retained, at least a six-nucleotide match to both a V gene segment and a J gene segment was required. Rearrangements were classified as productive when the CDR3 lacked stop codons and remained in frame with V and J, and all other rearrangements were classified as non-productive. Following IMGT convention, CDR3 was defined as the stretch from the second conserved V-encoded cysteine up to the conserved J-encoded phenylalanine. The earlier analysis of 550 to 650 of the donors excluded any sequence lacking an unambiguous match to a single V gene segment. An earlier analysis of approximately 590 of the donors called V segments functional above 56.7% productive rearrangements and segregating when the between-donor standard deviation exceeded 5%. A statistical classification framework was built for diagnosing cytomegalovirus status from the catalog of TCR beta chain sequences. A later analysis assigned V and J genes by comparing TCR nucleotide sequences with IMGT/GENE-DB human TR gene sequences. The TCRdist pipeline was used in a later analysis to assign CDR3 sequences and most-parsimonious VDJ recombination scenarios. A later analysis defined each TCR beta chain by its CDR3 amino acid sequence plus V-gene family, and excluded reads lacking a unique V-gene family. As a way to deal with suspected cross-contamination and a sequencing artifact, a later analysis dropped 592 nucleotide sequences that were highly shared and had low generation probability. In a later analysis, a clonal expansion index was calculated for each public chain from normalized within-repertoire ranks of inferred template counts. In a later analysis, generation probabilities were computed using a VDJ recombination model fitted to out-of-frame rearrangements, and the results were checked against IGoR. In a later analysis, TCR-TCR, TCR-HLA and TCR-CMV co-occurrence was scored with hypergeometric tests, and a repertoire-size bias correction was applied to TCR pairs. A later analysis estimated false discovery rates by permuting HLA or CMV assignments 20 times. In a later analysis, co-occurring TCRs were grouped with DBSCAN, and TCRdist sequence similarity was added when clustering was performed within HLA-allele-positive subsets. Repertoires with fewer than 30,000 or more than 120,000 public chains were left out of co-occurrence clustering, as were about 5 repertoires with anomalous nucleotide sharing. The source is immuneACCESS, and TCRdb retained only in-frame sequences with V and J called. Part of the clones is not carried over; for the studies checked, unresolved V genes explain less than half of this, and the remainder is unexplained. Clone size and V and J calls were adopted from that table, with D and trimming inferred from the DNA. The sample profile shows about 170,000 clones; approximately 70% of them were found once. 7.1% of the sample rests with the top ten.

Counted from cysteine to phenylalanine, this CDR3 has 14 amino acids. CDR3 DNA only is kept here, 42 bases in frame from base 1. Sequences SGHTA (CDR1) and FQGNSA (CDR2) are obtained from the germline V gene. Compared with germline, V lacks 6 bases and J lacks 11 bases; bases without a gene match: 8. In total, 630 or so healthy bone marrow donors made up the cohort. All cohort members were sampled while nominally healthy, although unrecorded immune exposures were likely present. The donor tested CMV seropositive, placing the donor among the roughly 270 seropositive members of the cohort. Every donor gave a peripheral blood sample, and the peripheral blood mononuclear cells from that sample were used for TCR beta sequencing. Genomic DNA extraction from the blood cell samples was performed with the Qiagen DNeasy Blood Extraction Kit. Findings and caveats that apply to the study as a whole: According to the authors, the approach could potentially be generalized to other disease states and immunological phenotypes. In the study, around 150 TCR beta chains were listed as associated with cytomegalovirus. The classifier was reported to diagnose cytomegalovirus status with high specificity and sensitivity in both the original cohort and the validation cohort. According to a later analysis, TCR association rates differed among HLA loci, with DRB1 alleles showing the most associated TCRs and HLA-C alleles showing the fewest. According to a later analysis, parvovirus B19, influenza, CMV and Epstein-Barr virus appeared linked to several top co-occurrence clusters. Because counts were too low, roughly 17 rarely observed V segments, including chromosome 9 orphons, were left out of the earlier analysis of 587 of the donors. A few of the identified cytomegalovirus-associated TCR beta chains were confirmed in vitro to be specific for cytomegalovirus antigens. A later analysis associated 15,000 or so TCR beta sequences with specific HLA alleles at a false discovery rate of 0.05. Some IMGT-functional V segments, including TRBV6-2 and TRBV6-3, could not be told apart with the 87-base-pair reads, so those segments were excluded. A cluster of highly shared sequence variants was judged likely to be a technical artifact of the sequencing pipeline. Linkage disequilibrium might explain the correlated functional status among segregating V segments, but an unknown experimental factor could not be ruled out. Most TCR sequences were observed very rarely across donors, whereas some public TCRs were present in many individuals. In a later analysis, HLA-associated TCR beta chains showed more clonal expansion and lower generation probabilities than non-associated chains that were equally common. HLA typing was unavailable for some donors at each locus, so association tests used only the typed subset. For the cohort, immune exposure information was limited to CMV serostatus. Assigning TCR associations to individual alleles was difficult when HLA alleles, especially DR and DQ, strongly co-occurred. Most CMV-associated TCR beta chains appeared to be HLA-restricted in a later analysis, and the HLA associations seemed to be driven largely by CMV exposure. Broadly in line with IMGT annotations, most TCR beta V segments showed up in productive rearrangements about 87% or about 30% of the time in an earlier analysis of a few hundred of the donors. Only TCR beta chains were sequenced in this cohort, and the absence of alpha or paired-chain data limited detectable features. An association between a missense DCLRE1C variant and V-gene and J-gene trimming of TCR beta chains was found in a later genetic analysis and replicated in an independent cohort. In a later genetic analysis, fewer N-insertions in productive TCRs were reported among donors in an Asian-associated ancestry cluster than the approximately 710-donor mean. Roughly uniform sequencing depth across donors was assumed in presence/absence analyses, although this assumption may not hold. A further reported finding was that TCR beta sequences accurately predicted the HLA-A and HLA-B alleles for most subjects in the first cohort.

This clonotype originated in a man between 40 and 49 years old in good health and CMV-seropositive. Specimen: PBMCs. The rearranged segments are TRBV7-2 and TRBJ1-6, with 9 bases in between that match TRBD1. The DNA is TGTGCCAGCAGTCCGGGACAGGGATCACCACCCCTCCACTTT. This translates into CASSPGQGSPPLHF.